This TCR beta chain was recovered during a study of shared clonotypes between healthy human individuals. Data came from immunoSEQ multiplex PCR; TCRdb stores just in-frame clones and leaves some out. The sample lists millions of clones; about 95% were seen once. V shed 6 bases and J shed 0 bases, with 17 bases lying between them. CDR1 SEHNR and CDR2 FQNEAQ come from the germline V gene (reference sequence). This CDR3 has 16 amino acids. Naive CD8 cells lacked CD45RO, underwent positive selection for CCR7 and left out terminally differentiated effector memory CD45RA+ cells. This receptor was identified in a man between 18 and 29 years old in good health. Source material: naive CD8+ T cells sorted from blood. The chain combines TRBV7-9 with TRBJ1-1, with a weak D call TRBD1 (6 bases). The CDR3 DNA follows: TGTGCCAGCAGATCAGACTCAGGGGTAATGAACACTGAAGCTTTCTTT. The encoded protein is CASRSDSGVMNTEAFF.